Listed below are T cell receptor beta chains from one sample, sequenced in a study of response to subunit inactivated influenza vaccine. MiXCR was run by TCRdb on the RT-PCR reads, yielding one entry per CDR3 protein. The table has 650,000 to 800,000 distinct CDR3 sequences, about a fifth seen once. The specimen was PBMCs from blood, collected more than 4 days after vaccination. These receptors all stem from a man over 45 who received an inactivated influenza vaccine. CDR3s include the opening cysteine and the closing phenylalanine or tryptophan. A D gene is named only where the DNA matches it firmly. Not all rows give a size; the values are once, few, many and, for expanded clones, a class.

V	D	size	J	DNA	CDR3
TRBV29-1	-	many	TRBJ2-5	TGCAGCGTCGCTCGGACTGTTTACCAAGAGACCCAGTACTTC	CSVARTVYQETQYF
TRBV5-4	-	-	TRBJ2-6	TGTGCCAGCAGCCGAGATCGGGGGCCTGGGGCCAACGTCCTGACTTTC	CASSRDRGPGANVLTF
TRBV6-5	TRBD1	many	TRBJ2-1	TGTGCCAGCAGTTTGACAGGGCCCTACAATGAGCAGTTCTTC	CASSLTGPYNEQFF
TRBV6-1	-	-	TRBJ2-5	TGTGCCAGCAGTGAATTCGACCTTCTACAAGAGACCCAGTACTTC	CASSEFDLLQETQYF
TRBV30	-	once	TRBJ1-3	TGTGCCTGGAGTACAGGTCCTGGAAACACCATATATTTT	CAWSTGPGNTIYF
TRBV6-5	TRBD1	-	TRBJ1-1	TGTGCCAGCAGTTACTCCCTTTTGGACAGGCAAGCACGTTTGGAGGCTTTCTTT	CASSYSLLDRQARLEAFF
TRBV5-1	-	many	TRBJ2-3	TGCGCCAGCAGCTTGGACGGGACAGCCGGGAGGGATACGCAGTATTTT	CASSLDGTAGRDTQYF
TRBV10-3	-	-	TRBJ2-7	TGTGCCATCAGTGAGTCGGACCTAGCCAACTCCGAGCAGTACTTC	CAISESDLANSEQYF
TRBV7-8	TRBD2	-	TRBJ2-3	TGTGCCAGCCGTGAAGGGACTAGCGGGATAACAGATACGCAGTATTTT	CASREGTSGITDTQYF
TRBV7-8	TRBD1	-	TRBJ2-7	TGTGCCAGCAGCTTAGAGTCGATCGTCGGGACAGGGGCCTACGAGCAGTACTTC	CASSLESIVGTGAYEQYF
TRBV12-3/TRBV12-4	-	many	TRBJ2-3	TGTGCCAGCAGTTTACTCTACGATCCCACAGATACGCAGTATTTT	CASSLLYDPTDTQYF
TRBV2	-	-	TRBJ1-1	TGTGCCAGCAAGAGGACAACCCAAGACACTGAAGCTTTCTTT	CASKRTTQDTEAFF
TRBV12-3/TRBV12-4	TRBD1	few	TRBJ1-5	TGTGCCAGCAGAGCAACAGGGGTTGTCCAGCCCCAGCATTTT	CASRATGVVQPQHF
TRBV18	-	-	TRBJ2-1	TGTGCCAGCTCACCACAGTTGGCGGCAGACAATGAGCAGTTCTTC	CASSPQLAADNEQFF
TRBV9	-	-	TRBJ2-7	TGTGCCAGCAGCGTAGATGCGGGGCTGAGCTCCTACGAGCAGTACTTC	CASSVDAGLSSYEQYF
TRBV7-8	-	many	TRBJ2-1	TGTGCCAGCAGGCTGTGGGATGAGCAGTTCTTC	CASRLWDEQFF
TRBV5-1	TRBD2	few	TRBJ2-1	TGCGCCAGCAGCTTGTATGGCGGGGGGGCGGATGAGCAGTTCTTC	CASSLYGGGADEQFF
TRBV7-9	TRBD1	-	TRBJ1-3	TGTGCCAGCAGCTTGGGACAGGGCCCCTCTGGAAACACCATATATTTT	CASSLGQGPSGNTIYF
TRBV5-1	-	-	TRBJ1-3	TGCGCCAGTAGGGACACCAGCTCTGGAAACACCATATATTTT	CASRDTSSGNTIYF
TRBV9	TRBD2	-	TRBJ2-1	TGTGCCAGCAGCGCCTCCGGGACTAGCGGTTCTGAGCAGTTCTTC	CASSASGTSGSEQFF
TRBV7-9	-	few	TRBJ1-6	TGTGCCAGCAGTATCGGGCCGTCGAGGGGTTCACCCCTCCACTTT	CASSIGPSRGSPLHF
TRBV4-2	TRBD1	few	TRBJ1-4	TGTGCCAGCAGCCAAGATCGAGGGGGCAATGAAAAACTGTTTTTT	CASSQDRGGNEKLFF
TRBV6-2/TRBV6-3	TRBD1	-	TRBJ2-5	TGTGCCAGCACCCAGGGACAGGGAGTCCAAGAGACCCAGTACTTC	CASTQGQGVQETQYF
TRBV6-6	-	many	TRBJ2-2	TGTGCCAGCAGTTCTTACGGGGAGCTGTTTTTT	CASSSYGELFF
TRBV7-9	-	-	TRBJ2-3	TGTGCCAGCAGGGGACTGTCTAGCACAGATACGCAGTATTTT	CASRGLSSTDTQYF
TRBV29-1	-	many	TRBJ2-3	TGCAGCGTTGAGGCGGGGAGCACAGATACGCAGTATTTT	CSVEAGSTDTQYF
TRBV2	TRBD2	many	TRBJ2-1	TGTACCTTCAGTTTCGGGCCTGTCGGCGGGAGGATACCCTACAATGAGCAGTTCTTC	CTFSFGPVGGRIPYNEQFF
TRBV30	-	few	TRBJ1-1	TGTGCCTGGAGAGAGCCTTCAACCTATGGCACTGAAGCTTTCTTT	CAWREPSTYGTEAFF
TRBV5-5	-	-	TRBJ2-1	TGTGCCAGCAGCTTTGCGCCTCTCTACTCCTACAATGAGCAGTTCTTC	CASSFAPLYSYNEQFF
TRBV30	-	-	TRBJ1-6	TGTGCCTGGAGTGTTGCTAATTCACCCCTCCACTTT	CAWSVANSPLHF
TRBV7-8	-	-	TRBJ2-5	TGTGCCAGCAGCTTAGTCAGTTCGCGGACCCAGTACTTC	CASSLVSSRTQYF
TRBV20-1	-	few	TRBJ1-1	TGCAGTGCTAGAGTCACGGGACACTTGAACACTGAAGCTTTCTTT	CSARVTGHLNTEAFF
TRBV28	TRBD2	-	TRBJ2-3	TGTGCCAGCAGACTAGCGACTAGCACAGATACGCAGTATTTT	CASRLATSTDTQYF
TRBV6-5	-	-	TRBJ2-5	TGTGCCAGCAGTTTCCTACAGGGCGGCCAAGAGACCCAGTACTTC	CASSFLQGGQETQYF
TRBV20-1	TRBD1	-	TRBJ1-5	TGCAGTGCTAGAGACGACAGGGACTCTAATCAGCCCCAGCATTTT	CSARDDRDSNQPQHF
TRBV5-1	-	-	TRBJ2-7	TGCGCCAGCCAAGAAGGGGGGGACGAGCAGTACTTC	CASQEGGDEQYF
TRBV5-5	-	-	TRBJ2-7	TGTGCCAGCAGTAATACGGGGGGCGGAGTGTACTTC	CASSNTGGGVYF
TRBV11-2	-	few	TRBJ2-2	TGTGCCAGCAGCTTATTTCGGGGACCAGCACGGGAGCTGTTTTTT	CASSLFRGPARELFF
TRBV18	-	few	TRBJ2-7	TGTGCCAGCTCACCTACCCAGGGGTACGAGCAGTACTTC	CASSPTQGYEQYF
TRBV7-3	TRBD2	few	TRBJ2-1	TGTGCCAGCAGCTTAACGTTGGGACTAGCGCACTCCTACAATGAGCAGTTCTTC	CASSLTLGLAHSYNEQFF
TRBV30	-	-	TRBJ2-7	TGTGCCTGGCAGGCAGGGGGGCTTTACGAGCAGTACTTC	CAWQAGGLYEQYF
TRBV6-5	TRBD2	-	TRBJ2-5	TGTGCCAGCAGTTACTCATATCGGACTAGCGGTGAAGAGACCCAGTACTTC	CASSYSYRTSGEETQYF
TRBV11-2	TRBD2	many	TRBJ2-1	TGTGCCAGCAGCTTAGGGCTAGCGGGAGGAAACAATGAGCAGTTCTTC	CASSLGLAGGNNEQFF
TRBV20-1	TRBD2	few	TRBJ2-1	TGCAGTGCTAGAAGTCTAGCGGCTTACAATGAGCAGTTCTTC	CSARSLAAYNEQFF
TRBV12-3/TRBV12-4	-	many	TRBJ2-1	TGTGCCAGCAGTCCAAAATACACGGAGCAGTTCTTC	CASSPKYTEQFF
TRBV20-1	-	few	TRBJ2-6	TGCAGTGCTCGAAGACCCCGGGCAGGGGCCAACGTCCTGACTTTC	CSARRPRAGANVLTF